A single sample is the source of the 16 T cell receptor beta chains below, sequenced in a study of T cells in pancreatic ductal adenocarcinoma (dated by TCRdb to between 2016 and 2019). Selected pancreatic ductal adenocarcinoma patients had undergone surgery without neoadjuvant therapy. Library creation used the immunoSEQ multiplex PCR assay. In its TCRdb copy, this immuneACCESS table keeps in-frame sequences only and misses some clones. Where compared with another copy, unresolved V genes explain less than half of these, and the others have no known cause. The sample profile shows approximately 13,000 clones; about nine tenths of them were found once. Roughly a sixth of the sample is in the top ten clones. The source material was PBMCs. Receptors were obtained from a human donor with pancreatic ductal adenocarcinoma.

The chain employs TRBV5-4 and TRBJ1-6; no clear D. The V and J ends lost 2 bases and 0 bases respectively, with 6 bases between them. The germline CDR1 and CDR2 sequences are SGHNT and YYREEE (reference sequence). There are 15 residues in the CDR3. CDR3 coding DNA: TGTGCCAGCAGCTTAGGGAGCTCCTATAATTCACCCCTCCACTTT. Translating it yields CASSLGSSYNSPLHF. The complete variable domain, with remaining parts taken from reference TRBV5-4 and TRBJ1-6, reads ETGVTQSPTHLIKTRGQQVTLRCSSQSGHNTVSWYQQALGQGPQFIFQYYREEENGRGNFPPRFSGLQFPNYSSELNVNALELDDSALYLCASSLGSSYNSPLHFGNGTRLTVT.

As concerns this clone: The junction differs from germline at one of its ends, possibly a read error. The chain employs TRBV4-2 and TRBJ2-3; 7 bases are a match to TRBD2. CDR3 length: 16 amino acids. Germline V gives CDR1 LGHNA, CDR2 YNFKEQ. This CDR3 is CASSPSSGDPTNTQYF. CDR3 DNA sequence: TGTGCCAGCAGCCCCTCGAGCGGGGACCCCACAAATACGCAGTATTTT.

The chain carries TRBV7-2 and TRBJ2-2, with D uncertain. This CDR3 region has 14 residues. V was trimmed by 5 bases and J by 5 bases, leaving 12 bases between them. Per germline, CDR1 SGHTA and CDR2 FQGNSA. The CDR3: CASSASRWTGELFF. In nucleotides, the CDR3 is TGTGCCAGCAGCGCCAGCCGTTGGACCGGGGAGCTGTTTTTT. Full variable domain (outside the CDR3, taken from reference TRBV7-2 and TRBJ2-2): GAGVSQSPSNKVTEKGKDVELRCDPISGHTALYWYRQSLGQGLEFLIYFQGNSAPDKSGLPSDRFSAERTGGSVSTLTIQRTQQEDSAVYLCASSASRWTGELFFGEGSRLTVL.

V gene TRBV18 combines with J gene TRBJ2-5; D is possibly TRBD2 (7 bases). The CDR3 has 15 amino acids. The germline CDR1 and CDR2 sequences are KGHSH and LQKENI. V was cut by 2 bases and J by 1 base, with 11 bases left in between. CDR3 sequence reads: CASSPEAGAQETQYF. CDR3 nucleotides: TGTGCCAGCTCACCAGAGGCGGGGGCCCAAGAGACCCAGTACTTC.

The sample holds a few counts of this clone. V usage is TRBV2 and J usage is TRBJ2-6; D gene ambiguous. V dropped 8 bases and J dropped 0 bases, with 5 bases sitting between them. This CDR3 comprises 13 residues. CDR1 and CDR2 from the germline V gene are SNHLY and FYNNEI. CDR3 in amino acids: CASCSSGANVLTF. CDR3 nucleotide sequence: TGTGCCAGCTGCAGCTCTGGGGCCAACGTCCTGACTTTC.

V gene TRBV5-8 combines with J gene TRBJ2-5; TRBD1 or TRBD2 may be the D gene (5 bases each). V lost 5 bases and J lost 5, with 16 bases in between. Germline values: CDR1 SGHTS, CDR2 YDEGEE. This CDR3 has 14 residues. The CDR3 loop reads CASSYGTYPETQYF. CDR3 coding DNA: TGTGCCAGCAGTTATGGGACGTATCCCGAGACCCAGTACTTC.

The rearrangement links TRBV29-1 to TRBJ2-1; TRBD2 agrees at 9 bases. V lost 2 bases and J lost 5; bases outside the gene matches: 4. The CDR3 is made up of 14 amino acids. Germline loops: CDR1 SQVTM, CDR2 ANQGSEA. CDR3 nucleotides: TGCAGCGTTGAACAGGTAGCGGGGGACAATGAGCAGTTCTTC. It specifies CSVEQVAGDNEQFF.

The chain has TRBV2 and TRBJ1-4; D perhaps matches TRBD1 (5 bases). Trimming removed 7 bases at V and 8 bases at J, with 14 bases between. The germline CDR1 and CDR2 sequences are SNHLY and FYNNEI. This CDR3 comprises 13 residues. CDR3 residues: CASKRDVEEKLFF. The CDR3 DNA is TGTGCCAGCAAGCGGGACGTAGAGGAAAAACTGTTTTTT.

This clone came up once. The chain is built from TRBV11-2 and TRBJ1-1, with D uncertain. CDR3 length: 13 amino acids. V dropped 4 bases and J dropped 7 bases, with 13 bases sitting between them. Germline V gene lookup returns CDR1 SGHAT and CDR2 FQNNGV. The CDR3 sequence: CASSSFFENEAFF. In DNA form, the CDR3 reads TGTGCCAGCAGCTCCTTTTTTGAGAATGAAGCTTTCTTT.

V usage is TRBV6-6 and J usage is TRBJ2-7; 8 bases are shared with TRBD1. V lost 5 bases and J lost 3; bases outside the gene matches: 6. Germline lookup yields CDR1 MNHNY and CDR2 SVGAGI (reference sequence). CDR3 length: 14 amino acids. Written as DNA, the CDR3 is TGTGCCAGCAGTCCCGGGACAGGTAACTACGAGCAGTACTTC. It specifies CASSPGTGNYEQYF.

On this clone itself: Compared with germline, one end of the junction differs, possibly owing to a read error. The J gene is TRBJ2-5, the V gene TRBV5-5; D remains ambiguous. The germline CDR1 and CDR2 sequences are SGHKS and YYEKEE (reference sequence). The CDR3 totals 15 residues. CDR3 bases: TGCGCCAGCAGCCCTGTATCGTCCATCGGGGAGACCCAGTACTTC. This encodes CASSPVSSIGETQYF.

This sequence joins TRBV5-1 and TRBJ1-2, with D unclear. CDR3 size: 15 residues. Germline-derived CDR1 and CDR2 are SGHRS and YFSETQ. Trimming shortened V by 1 base and J by 0 bases, and 10 bases separated the two germline ends. The CDR3 DNA sequence: TGCGCCAGCAGCTTGATTGGCAGCTCTAACTATGGCTACACCTTC. Translation gives CASSLIGSSNYGYTF. The full variable domain, in which reference TRBV5-1 and TRBJ1-2 provide the parts outside the CDR3, is KAGVTQTPRYLIKTRGQQVTLSCSPISGHRSVSWYQQTPGQGLQFLFEYFSETQRNKGNFPGRFSGRQFSNSRSEMNVSTLELGDSALYLCASSLIGSSNYGYTFGSGTRLTVV.

This clone was recorded a few times. This rearrangement joins TRBV19 to TRBJ1-2; the match to TRBD1 covers 9 bases. The CDR3 sequence is 13 residues long. Germline CDR1 LNHDA, CDR2 SQIVND (reference sequence). The ends lost 7 bases at V and 7 bases at J; junction bases unmatched: 7. The CDR3 here is CASIGTGRGGYTF. CDR3 DNA: TGTGCCAGTATAGGGACAGGGAGAGGTGGCTACACCTTC.

The CDR3: CASREGERDTQYF. CDR3 bases: TGTGCCAGCAGAGAAGGGGAGCGCGATACGCAGTATTTT. The chain employs TRBV13 and TRBJ2-3; D is possibly TRBD1 or TRBD2 (5 bases each). V was pared by 6 bases and J by 6 bases, with 13 bases between. The CDR3 consists of 13 residues. The V gene's germline CDR1 is PRHDT and CDR2 FYEKMQ (reference sequence).

V is TRBV28 and J is TRBJ1-2, with D unresolved. The CDR3 sequence is 13 residues long. V shed 10 bases and J shed 4 bases, with 16 bases lying between them. Germline V gene data show CDR1 as MDHEN and CDR2 as SYDVKM. The CDR3 coding sequence is TGTGCCACCGCGTTGGCCTACGGCTATGGCTACACCTTC. Translated, it gives CATALAYGYGYTF.

This clone was recorded once. The chain is built from TRBV5-1 and TRBJ2-5; D is possibly TRBD1 (5 bases). The V gene's germline CDR1 is SGHRS and CDR2 YFSETQ. The CDR3 covers 16 residues. The V and J ends lost 0 bases and 1 base respectively, with 13 bases between them. The CDR3, as DNA: TGCGCCAGCAGCTTGGGGGGCAGTGGGTTCCAAGAGACCCAGTACTTC. This gives the protein CASSLGGSGFQETQYF.